The 26 T cell receptor beta chains below were found in one sample sequenced in a study of PD-1 blockade in classical Hodgkin lymphoma. The time point was: cycle 4 day 1 (C4D1), after more than five weeks of nivolumab. Brentuximab vedotin exposure varied among the patients, all of whom had relapsed after autologous stem cell transplantation. Data came from immunoSEQ multiplex PCR; TCRdb stores just in-frame clones and leaves some out. This sample has tens of thousands of clones; about 83% occur once, and the top ten carry about 15%. This specimen was peripheral blood mononuclear cells (PBMCs), taken before the fourth cycle of nivolumab. These receptors were collected from a human donor with classical Hodgkin lymphoma.

The chain employs TRBV30 and TRBJ1-1; D uncertain. CDR1 and CDR2 (germline): GTSNPN, SVGIG (reference sequence). The CDR3 is 15 amino acids. Trimming pared 1 base from V and 4 bases from J, leaving 16 bases between. CDR3 DNA: TGTGCCTGGAGTGAATCGGTCTCCGGCGGCACTGAAGCTTTCTTT. It codes for CAWSESVSGGTEAFF.

The chain carries TRBV5-1 and TRBJ1-1; D is uncertain. V lost 1 base and J 4 bases, leaving 8 bases between the germline ends. CDR3 length: 13 amino acids. Germline values: CDR1 SGHRS, CDR2 YFSETQ. Written as DNA, the CDR3 is TGCGCCAGCAGCTTGTGGGGAGGCACTGAAGCTTTCTTT. This translates into CASSLWGGTEAFF.

The gene calls are TRBV5-4 and TRBJ2-5, with TRBD2 identical over 7 bases. Germline assignment: CDR1 SGHNT and CDR2 YYREEE (reference sequence). J was trimmed by 5 bases and V by 4 bases; bases with no gene match: 11. The length of the CDR3 is 15 residues. The CDR3 region is CASSMRAGEEETQYF. In nucleotides, the CDR3 is TGTGCCAGCAGCATGAGGGCGGGGGAGGAGGAGACCCAGTACTTC.

The chain recombines TRBV15 with TRBJ1-1, with 10 bases identical to TRBD1. The CDR3 sequence is 14 residues long. The germline V gene encodes CDR1 LNHNV and CDR2 YYDKDF (reference sequence). Trimming removed 2 bases from V and 9 bases from J; junction bases left unmatched: 6. CDR3 sequence: CATSRRQGAQQAFF. In DNA form, the CDR3 reads TGTGCCACCAGCAGACGACAGGGGGCCCAACAAGCTTTCTTT.

The gene calls are TRBV5-4 and TRBJ2-2; the D gene is possibly TRBD2 (6 bases). V was clipped by 1 base and J by 11 bases, with 12 bases between them. CDR3 size: 13 residues. Germline loops: CDR1 SGHNT, CDR2 YYREEE (reference sequence). The CDR3 here is CASSLRPEGELFF. The CDR3 bases are TGTGCCAGCAGCTTGCGCCCGGAGGGAGAGCTGTTTTTT. The full variable domain, with the rest looked up from reference TRBV5-4 and TRBJ2-2, is ETGVTQSPTHLIKTRGQQVTLRCSSQSGHNTVSWYQQALGQGPQFIFQYYREEENGRGNFPPRFSGLQFPNYSSELNVNALELDDSALYLCASSLRPEGELFFGEGSRLTVL.

This sequence joins TRBV11-2 and TRBJ2-2; 7 bases align to TRBD2. V gave up 1 base and J gave up 5 bases; unmatched junction bases: 7. The CDR3 is made up of 16 amino acids. Per germline, CDR1 SGHAT and CDR2 FQNNGV. CDR3 sequence (DNA): TGTGCCAGCAGCTTAGCGCGGGGAGGGGCAACCGGGGAGCTGTTTTTT. This translates into CASSLARGGATGELFF.

This clone has more than one count but fewer than ten. The rearrangement links TRBV7-8 to TRBJ1-2; no reliable D call. From germline, CDR1 is SGHVS and CDR2 FQNEAQ. V shed 5 bases and J shed 4 bases, with 14 bases lying between them. CDR3 length: 14 residues. Written as DNA, the CDR3 is TGTGCCAGCAGCAAAACAGCGACGGTCTATGGCTACACCTTC. Its translation: CASSKTATVYGYTF.

The chain couples TRBV9 to TRBJ1-1; D unclear. The CDR3 is made up of 13 amino acids. From germline, CDR1 is SGDLS and CDR2 YYNGEE. V shed 0 bases and J shed 6 bases, with 9 bases lying between them. CDR3 loop: CASSVVEGSEAFF. As DNA, the CDR3 is TGTGCCAGCAGCGTAGTTGAAGGGTCTGAAGCTTTCTTT.

The gene calls are TRBV11-2 and TRBJ2-5; 7 bases align to TRBD2. Germline trimming cut 8 bases from V and 4 bases from J; bases unmatched to any gene: 10. This CDR3 has 14 amino acids. Germline lookup yields CDR1 SGHAT and CDR2 FQNNGV. The CDR3 spells CASGRAGYRETQYF. DNA of the CDR3: TGTGCCAGCGGCCGAGCGGGATATCGAGAGACCCAGTACTTC.

The gene calls are TRBV10-3 and TRBJ2-1; D is uncertain. The V end was cut by 10 bases, the J end by 2 bases, with 15 bases between. Germline V gene data show CDR1 as ENHRY and CDR2 as SYGVKD. The CDR3 is made up of 14 amino acids. This CDR3 is CATTTGITYNEQFF. The CDR3 nucleotides are TGTGCCACGACGACTGGAATCACCTACAATGAGCAGTTCTTC.

This chain joins TRBV10-3 and TRBJ2-5; D might be TRBD2 (7 bases). The V gene's germline CDR1 is ENHRY and CDR2 SYGVKD. Trimming left V 10 bases short and J 1 base short, with 19 bases between. The CDR3 consists of 15 residues. CDR3: CATSGRGASQETQYF. In DNA form, the CDR3 reads TGTGCCACCTCCGGCCGGGGGGCGAGCCAAGAGACCCAGTACTTC.

The rearrangement joins TRBV7-2 to TRBJ1-2, with TRBD1 matching over 7 bases. The CDR3 has 14 residues. Germline V gives CDR1 SGHTA, CDR2 FQGNSA. V was pared by 7 bases and J by 1 base, with 6 bases of the junction left unmatched. CDR3: CASTLGTDNYGYTF. For the CDR3, the DNA is TGTGCCAGCACCCTTGGGACAGATAACTATGGCTACACCTTC.

The rearrangement uses TRBV27 and TRBJ2-1; D is tentatively TRBD1 or TRBD2 (5 bases each). This CDR3 has 15 amino acids. CDR1 is MNHEY and CDR2 is SMNVEV in the germline V gene (reference sequence). V lost 5 bases, J lost 3 bases, and 14 bases lay in between. The CDR3 reads CASSTGTQFYNEQFF. The CDR3 DNA sequence: TGTGCCAGCAGTACCGGGACGCAGTTCTACAATGAGCAGTTCTTC.

This chain connects TRBV19 to TRBJ2-3, with D tentatively TRBD1 or TRBD2 (5 bases each). Deletions cut 4 bases from V and 5 bases from J, with 16 bases between. CDR1 LNHDA and CDR2 SQIVND come from the germline V gene (reference sequence). The CDR3 has 15 residues. The chain's CDR3 is CASSSGLSQGDTQYF. CDR3 bases: TGTGCCAGTAGTAGCGGGCTCTCTCAGGGAGATACGCAGTATTTT.

The chain employs TRBV6-5 and TRBJ2-5, with TRBD1 matching 7 bases. Germline-derived CDR1 and CDR2 are MNHEY and SVGAGI. The CDR3 totals 12 residues. J gave up 2 bases and V 8 bases, and 2 bases lay outside the gene matches. The CDR3 sequence: CASRTGQETQYF. The CDR3 bases are TGTGCCAGCCGGACAGGTCAAGAGACCCAGTACTTC.

This clone was detected only a few times. CDR3 nucleotides: TGTGCCTGGAGTGATGGATTGGCGGGACAGCCCCAGCATTTT. Its protein product is CAWSDGLAGQPQHF. The rearrangement joins TRBV30 to TRBJ1-5, with unresolved D. V lost 1 base to trimming and J lost 7 bases, with 14 bases between them. CDR1 and CDR2 (germline): GTSNPN, SVGIG (reference sequence). This CDR3 has 14 amino acids.

This clone was observed once. The chain links TRBV10-2 to TRBJ1-2; D possibly corresponds to TRBD1 (6 bases). The CDR3 has 14 residues. Germline CDR1 reads WSHSY; CDR2 reads SAAADI. V was shortened by 6 bases and J by 5 bases, with 16 bases between the two germline ends. In DNA form, the CDR3 reads TGCGCCAGCAGGAGGGACACGGCGGGGTATGGCTACACCTTC. Protein product: CASRRDTAGYGYTF.

Of note for this clone: One junction end does not reproduce the germline sequence, and a read error may be involved. The chain carries TRBV7-2 and TRBJ1-2; TRBD1 aligns across 7 bases. The CDR3 loop spans 11 amino acids. Looked up from germline, CDR1 is SGHTA and CDR2 is FQGNSA. This CDR3 is CASSLDGGTAF. CDR3 in DNA: TGTGCCAGCAGCTTAGATGGGGGGACAGCATTC.

The genes are TRBV7-2 and TRBJ2-1; D not resolved. Germline V lookup: CDR1 SGHTA, CDR2 FQGNSA. This CDR3 contains 12 residues. Trimming took 1 base from V and 7 from J, leaving 5 bases between them. Written as DNA, the CDR3 is TGTGCCAGCAGCTTAGAAAGGAATGAGCAGTTCTTC. It encodes CASSLERNEQFF. Filled out from reference TRBV7-2 and TRBJ2-1, the complete variable domain reads GAGVSQSPSNKVTEKGKDVELRCDPISGHTALYWYRQSLGQGLEFLIYFQGNSAPDKSGLPSDRFSAERTGGSVSTLTIQRTQQEDSAVYLCASSLERNEQFFGPGTRLTVL.

V and J are TRBV7-9 and TRBJ1-4; possible D gene TRBD1, 6 bases. The CDR3 loop spans 16 amino acids. The V gene's germline CDR1 is SEHNR and CDR2 FQNEAQ (reference sequence). Between the trimmed V and J ends, which lost 5 bases and 8 bases, there was a span of 21 bases. The CDR3 region has the DNA TGTGCCAGCAGCGCCCTGCGGGGGGGCGCAGGAGAAAAACTGTTTTTT. Its protein product is CASSALRGGAGEKLFF.

V is TRBV5-4 and J is TRBJ1-2, with a possible D match to TRBD1 (6 bases). The CDR3 runs to 14 residues. Germline V gives CDR1 SGHNT, CDR2 YYREEE (reference sequence). Trimming removed 4 bases at V and 2 bases at J, with 12 bases between. DNA of the CDR3: TGTGCCAGCAGCCTCGGCGGGGGCAACTATGGCTACACCTTC. This codes for CASSLGGGNYGYTF.

This chain uses TRBV7-9 with TRBJ1-2, with TRBD1 matching over 10 bases. Unmatched junction bases numbered 7, after V lost 2 bases and J lost 7 bases. CDR3 length equals 15 residues. In germline, CDR1 is SEHNR, CDR2 FQNEAQ (reference sequence). The CDR3 here is CASSLISGQGFGYTF. CDR3 DNA: TGTGCCAGCAGCTTAATATCGGGACAGGGGTTTGGCTACACCTTC.

The genes are TRBV7-9 and TRBJ2-3, with 11 bases fitting TRBD2. The V and J ends lost 5 bases and 13 bases, in that order; junction bases with no gene match: 5. This CDR3 is 12 amino acids long. Germline V lookup: CDR1 SEHNR, CDR2 FQNEAQ (reference sequence). CDR3 loop: CASSRLAGREYF. CDR3 coding DNA: TGTGCCAGCAGCAGACTAGCGGGAAGGGAGTATTTT.

The table lists this clone with a few counts. This sequence joins TRBV10-3 and TRBJ1-5; maybe TRBD1 (5 bases). CDR3 length: 12 amino acids. The V gene's germline CDR1 is ENHRY and CDR2 SYGVKD. The V and J ends lost 2 bases and 7 bases respectively, with 6 bases between them. CDR3 coding DNA: TGTGCCATCAGTGAGGGGACCCAGCCCCAGCATTTT. Its protein product is CAISEGTQPQHF.

The genes are TRBV5-4 and TRBJ2-5, with D hard to call. CDR3 length: 14 residues. V was cut by 4 bases and J by 2 bases, with 12 bases left in between. The germline V gene has CDR1 SGHNT and CDR2 YYREEE (reference sequence). In DNA form, the CDR3 reads TGTGCCAGCAGCGGGATCGGGCCTCAAGAGACCCAGTACTTC. This codes for CASSGIGPQETQYF.

This sequence joins TRBV28 and TRBJ1-1; D is ambiguous. CDR3 length: 13 residues. V was clipped by 4 bases and J by 8 bases, with 14 bases between them. Per the germline V gene, CDR1 is MDHEN and CDR2 is SYDVKM. The CDR3 nucleotides are TGTGCCAGCAGTTCGGCAAACCTAAGAGAAGCTTTCTTT. It specifies CASSSANLREAFF.